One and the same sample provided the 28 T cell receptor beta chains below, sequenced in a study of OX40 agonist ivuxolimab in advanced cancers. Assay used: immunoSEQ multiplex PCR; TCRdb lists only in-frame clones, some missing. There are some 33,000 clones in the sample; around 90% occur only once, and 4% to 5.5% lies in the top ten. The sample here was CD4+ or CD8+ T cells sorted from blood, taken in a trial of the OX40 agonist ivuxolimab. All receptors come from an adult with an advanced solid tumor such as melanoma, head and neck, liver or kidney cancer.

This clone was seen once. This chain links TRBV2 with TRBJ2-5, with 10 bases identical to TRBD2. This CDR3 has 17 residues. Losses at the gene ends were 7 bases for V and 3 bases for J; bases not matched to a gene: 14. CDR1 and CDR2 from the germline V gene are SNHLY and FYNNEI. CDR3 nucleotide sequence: TGTGCCAGCAACTGGGTTAGCGGGGGGTCGACGGAAGAGACCCAGTACTTC. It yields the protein CASNWVSGGSTEETQYF. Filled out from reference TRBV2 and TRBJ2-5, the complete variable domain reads EPEVTQTPSHQVTQMGQEVILRCVPISNHLYFYWYRQILGQKVEFLVSFYNNEISEKSEIFDDQFSVERPDGSNFTLKIRSTKLEDSAMYFCASNWVSGGSTEETQYFGPGTRLLVL.

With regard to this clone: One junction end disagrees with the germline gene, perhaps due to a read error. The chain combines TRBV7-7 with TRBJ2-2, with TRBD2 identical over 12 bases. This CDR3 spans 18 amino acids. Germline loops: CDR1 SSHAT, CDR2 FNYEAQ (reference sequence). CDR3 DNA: TGTGCTAGCAGCTTACTGACTAGCGGGGGTTCGAACACCGGGGAGCTGTTTTTT. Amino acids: CASSLLTSGGSNTGELFF.

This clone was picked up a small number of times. CDR3 bases: TGTGCCATCAGTGAGTCGCTAGCGGGGGGCGGCGGGACCCAGTACTTC. It is translated as CAISESLAGGGGTQYF. The gene calls are TRBV10-3 and TRBJ2-5; 11 nucleotides match TRBD2. This CDR3 contains 16 residues. The V gene end was trimmed by 0 bases and the J gene end by 7 bases; junction bases not matched to a gene: 7. Germline assignment: CDR1 ENHRY and CDR2 SYGVKD.

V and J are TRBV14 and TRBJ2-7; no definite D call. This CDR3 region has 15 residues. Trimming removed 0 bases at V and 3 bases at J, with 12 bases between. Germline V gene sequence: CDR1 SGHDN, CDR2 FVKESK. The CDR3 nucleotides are TGTGCCAGCAGCCAAGATGAGAGGCCCTACTACGAGCAGTACTTC. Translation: CASSQDERPYYEQYF.

Here the CDR3 DNA reads TGTGCCAGCAGTTTATTAGGGTTTATAGGGGATCGACGCTATGGCTACACCTTC. It yields the protein CASSLLGFIGDRRYGYTF. V gene TRBV27 combines with J gene TRBJ1-2, with D perhaps matching TRBD1 (5 bases). Germline CDR1 MNHEY, CDR2 SMNVEV (reference sequence). This CDR3 has 18 amino acids. The V and J ends lost 1 base and 4 bases respectively, with 22 bases between them.

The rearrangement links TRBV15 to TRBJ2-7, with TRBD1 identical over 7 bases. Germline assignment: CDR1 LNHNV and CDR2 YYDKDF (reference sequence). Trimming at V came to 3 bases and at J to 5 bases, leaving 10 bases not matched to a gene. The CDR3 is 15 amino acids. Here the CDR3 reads CATSSRQGTPHEQYF. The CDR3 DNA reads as TGTGCCACCAGCAGTCGACAGGGAACACCCCACGAGCAGTACTTC. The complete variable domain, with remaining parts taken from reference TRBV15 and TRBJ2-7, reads DAMVIQNPRYQVTQFGKPVTLSCSQTLNHNVMYWYQQKSSQAPKLLFHYYDKDFNNEADTPDNFQSRRPNTSFCFLDIRSPGLGDTAMYLCATSSRQGTPHEQYFGPGTRLTVT.

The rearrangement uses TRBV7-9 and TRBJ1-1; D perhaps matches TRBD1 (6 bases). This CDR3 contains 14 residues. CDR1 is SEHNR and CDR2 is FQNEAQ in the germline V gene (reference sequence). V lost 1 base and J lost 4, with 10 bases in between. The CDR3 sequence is CASSLGGAGTEAFF. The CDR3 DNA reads TGTGCCAGCAGCTTAGGGGGGGCCGGCACTGAAGCTTTCTTT. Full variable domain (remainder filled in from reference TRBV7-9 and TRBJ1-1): DTGVSQNPRHKITKRGQNVTFRCDPISEHNRLYWYRQTLGQGPEFLTYFQNEAQLEKSRLLSDRFSAERPKGSFSTLEIQRTEQGDSAMYLCASSLGGAGTEAFFGQGTRLTVV.

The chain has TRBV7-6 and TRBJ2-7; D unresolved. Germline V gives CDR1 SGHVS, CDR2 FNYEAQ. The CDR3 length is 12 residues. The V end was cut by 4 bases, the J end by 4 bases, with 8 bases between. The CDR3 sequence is CASSSGLYEQYF. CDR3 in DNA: TGTGCCAGCAGCTCCGGTTTATACGAGCAGTACTTC.

CDR3 sequence reads: CASSLWKNWTANYGYTF. In DNA form, the CDR3 reads TGTGCCAGCAGCTTATGGAAGAATTGGACAGCTAACTATGGCTACACCTTC. This chain links TRBV13 with TRBJ1-2; a weak D match, TRBD1 (6 bases). CDR3 length: 17 amino acids. The V end was cut by 2 bases, the J end by 0 bases, with 16 bases between. Germline V gene data show CDR1 as PRHDT and CDR2 as FYEKMQ (reference sequence).

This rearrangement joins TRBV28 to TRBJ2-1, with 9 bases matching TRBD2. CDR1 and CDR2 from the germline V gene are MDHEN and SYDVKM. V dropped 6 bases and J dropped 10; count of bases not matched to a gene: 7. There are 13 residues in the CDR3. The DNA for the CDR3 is TGTGCCAGCAGGCCGGGACTAGCAGGCGAGCAGTTCTTC. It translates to CASRPGLAGEQFF.

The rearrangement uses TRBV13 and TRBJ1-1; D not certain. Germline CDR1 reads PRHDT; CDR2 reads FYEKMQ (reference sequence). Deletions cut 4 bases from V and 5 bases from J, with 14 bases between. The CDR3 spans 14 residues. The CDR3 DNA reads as TGTGCCAGCAGCTCCTCCCATGGGATGACTGAAGCTTTCTTT. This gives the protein CASSSSHGMTEAFF.

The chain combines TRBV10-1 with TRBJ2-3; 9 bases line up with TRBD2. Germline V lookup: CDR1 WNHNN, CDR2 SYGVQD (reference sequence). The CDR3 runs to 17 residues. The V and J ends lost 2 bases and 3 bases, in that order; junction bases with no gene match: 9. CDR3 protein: CASSEVSGSHGTDTQYF. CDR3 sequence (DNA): TGCGCCAGCAGTGAGGTTAGCGGGAGCCACGGGACAGATACGCAGTATTTT.

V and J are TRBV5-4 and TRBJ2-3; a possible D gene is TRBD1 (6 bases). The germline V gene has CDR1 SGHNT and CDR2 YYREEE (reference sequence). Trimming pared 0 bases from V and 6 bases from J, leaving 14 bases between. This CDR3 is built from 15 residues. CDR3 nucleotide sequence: TGTGCCAGCAGCTTGGAGCAGGGGCCGAGGGATACGCAGTATTTT. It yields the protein CASSLEQGPRDTQYF.

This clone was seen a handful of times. The CDR3 spells CSVRAAGPRGEAFF. The CDR3 DNA reads as TGCAGCGTAAGGGCGGCAGGGCCCAGGGGTGAAGCTTTCTTT. The V gene is TRBV29-1, the J gene TRBJ1-1; D perhaps matches TRBD1 (6 bases). The V gene lost 6 bases and the J gene lost 7 bases, with 21 bases spanning the gap. Germline V gene data show CDR1 as SQVTM and CDR2 as ANQGSEA. This CDR3 is 14 amino acids long. The variable domain in full, completed from reference TRBV29-1 and TRBJ1-1, reads SAVISQKPSRDICQRGTSLTIQCQVDSQVTMMFWYRQQPGQSLTLIATANQGSEATYESGFVIDKFPISRPNLTFSTLTVSNMSPEDSSIYLCSVRAAGPRGEAFFGQGTRLTVV.

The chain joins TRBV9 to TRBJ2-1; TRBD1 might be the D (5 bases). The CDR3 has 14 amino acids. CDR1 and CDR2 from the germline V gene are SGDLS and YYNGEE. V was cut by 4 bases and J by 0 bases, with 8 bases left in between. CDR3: CASSSRDSYNEQFF. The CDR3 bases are TGTGCCAGCAGCAGCAGGGACTCCTACAATGAGCAGTTCTTC. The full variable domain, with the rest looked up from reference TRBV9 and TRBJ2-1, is DSGVTQTPKHLITATGQRVTLRCSPRSGDLSVYWYQQSLDQGLQFLIQYYNGEERAKGNILERFSAQQFPDLHSELNLSSLELGDSALYFCASSSRDSYNEQFFGPGTRLTVL.

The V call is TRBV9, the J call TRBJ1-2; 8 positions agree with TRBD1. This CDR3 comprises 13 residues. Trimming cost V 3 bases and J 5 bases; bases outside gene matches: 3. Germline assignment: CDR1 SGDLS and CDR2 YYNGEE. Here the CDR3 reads CASSEWTGYGYTF. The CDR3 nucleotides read TGTGCCAGCAGCGAGTGGACAGGGTATGGCTACACCTTC.

CDR3 loop: CASSSSAVYEQYV. The CDR3 nucleotides are TGTGCCAGCAGCTCCTCGGCAGTCTACGAGCAGTACGTC. This rearrangement joins TRBV5-6 to TRBJ2-7; no clear D. The V gene lost 3 bases and the J gene lost 3 bases, with 10 bases spanning the gap. The CDR3 loop spans 13 amino acids. CDR1 and CDR2 from the germline V gene are SGHDT and YYEEEE.

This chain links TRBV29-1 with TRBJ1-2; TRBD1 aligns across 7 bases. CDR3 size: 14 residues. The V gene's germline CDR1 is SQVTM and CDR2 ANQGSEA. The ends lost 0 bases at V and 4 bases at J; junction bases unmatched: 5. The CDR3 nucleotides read TGCAGCGTTGAAGAGCCAGGGGGATTCTATGGCTACACCTTC. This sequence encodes CSVEEPGGFYGYTF. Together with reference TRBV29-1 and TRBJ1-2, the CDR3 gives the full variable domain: SAVISQKPSRDICQRGTSLTIQCQVDSQVTMMFWYRQQPGQSLTLIATANQGSEATYESGFVIDKFPISRPNLTFSTLTVSNMSPEDSSIYLCSVEEPGGFYGYTFGSGTRLTVV.

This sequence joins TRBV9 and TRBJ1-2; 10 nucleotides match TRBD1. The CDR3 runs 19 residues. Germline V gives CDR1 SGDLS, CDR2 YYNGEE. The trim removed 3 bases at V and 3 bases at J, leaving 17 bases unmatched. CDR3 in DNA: TGTGCCAGCAGCGATCCCGCCGCGATCCAGGGACAGGGGTACTATGGCTACACCTTC. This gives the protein CASSDPAAIQGQGYYGYTF. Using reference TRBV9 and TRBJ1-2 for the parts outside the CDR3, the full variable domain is DSGVTQTPKHLITATGQRVTLRCSPRSGDLSVYWYQQSLDQGLQFLIQYYNGEERAKGNILERFSAQQFPDLHSELNLSSLELGDSALYFCASSDPAAIQGQGYYGYTFGSGTRLTVV.

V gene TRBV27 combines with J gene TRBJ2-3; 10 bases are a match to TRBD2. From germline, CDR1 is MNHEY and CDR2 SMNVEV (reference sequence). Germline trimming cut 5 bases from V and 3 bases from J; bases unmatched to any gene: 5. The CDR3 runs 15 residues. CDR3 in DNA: TGTGCCAGCAGTGATAGCGGGGGGACGACAGATACGCAGTATTTT. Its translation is CASSDSGGTTDTQYF.

This CDR3 is CASSSMTGRGVYNEQFF. The CDR3 bases are TGCGCCAGCAGCTCTATGACAGGGAGGGGAGTCTACAATGAGCAGTTCTTC. The V and J genes are TRBV5-1 and TRBJ2-1, with D perhaps TRBD1 or TRBD2 (7 bases each). The CDR3 is 17 residues long. CDR1 and CDR2 (germline): SGHRS, YFSETQ. V lost 3 bases and J 3 bases, leaving 19 bases between the germline ends.

The CDR3 protein is CASSTAGYGYTF. CDR3 nucleotides: TGTGCCAGCAGTACCGCCGGGTATGGCTACACCTTC. J is TRBJ1-2 and V is TRBV6-6; D is undetermined. CDR3 size: 12 residues. Trimming removed 5 bases at V and 5 bases at J, with 9 bases between. Germline V gene sequence: CDR1 MNHNY, CDR2 SVGAGI (reference sequence).

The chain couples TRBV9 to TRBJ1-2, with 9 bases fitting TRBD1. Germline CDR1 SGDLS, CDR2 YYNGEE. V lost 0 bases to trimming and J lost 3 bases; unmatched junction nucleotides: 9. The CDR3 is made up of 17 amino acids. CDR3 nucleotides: TGTGCCAGCAGCGTAGATTCAAGGGACAGGGCTGACTATGGCTACACCTTC. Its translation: CASSVDSRDRADYGYTF.

The DNA of the CDR3 is TGTGCCAGCAGCTTGGGCGGGGGGACTCAAGAGACCCAGTACTTC. Protein sequence: CASSLGGGTQETQYF. This chain joins TRBV5-6 and TRBJ2-5; 8 bases line up with TRBD2. Germline loops: CDR1 SGHDT, CDR2 YYEEEE. This CDR3 spans 15 amino acids. The J segment lost 2 bases and the V segment lost 0 bases, leaving 3 bases of the junction unmatched. Full variable domain (remainder filled in from reference TRBV5-6 and TRBJ2-5): DAGVTQSPTHLIKTRGQQVTLRCSPKSGHDTVSWYQQALGQGPQFIFQYYEEEERQRGNFPDRFSGHQFPNYSSELNVNALLLGDSALYLCASSLGGGTQETQYFGPGTRLLVL.

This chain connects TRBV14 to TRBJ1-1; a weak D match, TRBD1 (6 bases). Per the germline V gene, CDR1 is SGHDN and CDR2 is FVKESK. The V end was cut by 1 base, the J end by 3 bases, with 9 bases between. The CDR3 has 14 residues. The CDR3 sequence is CASSQVGGHTEAFF. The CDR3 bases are TGTGCCAGCAGCCAAGTAGGGGGGCACACTGAAGCTTTCTTT.

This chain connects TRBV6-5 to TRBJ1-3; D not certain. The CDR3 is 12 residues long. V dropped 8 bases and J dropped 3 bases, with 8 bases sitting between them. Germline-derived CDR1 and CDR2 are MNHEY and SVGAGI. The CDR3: CASVSSGNTIYF. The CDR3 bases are TGTGCCAGCGTGTCGAGTGGAAACACCATATATTTT.

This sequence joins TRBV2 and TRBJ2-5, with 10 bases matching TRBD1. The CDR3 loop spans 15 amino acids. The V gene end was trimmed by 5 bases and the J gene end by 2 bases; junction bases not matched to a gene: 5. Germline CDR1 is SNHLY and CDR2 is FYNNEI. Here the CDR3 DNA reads TGTGCCAGCAGTCGGGACAGGGGTCAGCAAGAGACCCAGTACTTC. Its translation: CASSRDRGQQETQYF.

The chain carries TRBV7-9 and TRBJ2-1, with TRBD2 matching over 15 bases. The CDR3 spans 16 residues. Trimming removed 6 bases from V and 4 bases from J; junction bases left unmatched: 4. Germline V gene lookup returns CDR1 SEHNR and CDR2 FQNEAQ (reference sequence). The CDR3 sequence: CASSLGLAGGYNEQFF. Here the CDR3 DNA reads TGTGCCAGCAGTTTGGGACTAGCGGGAGGATACAATGAGCAGTTCTTC.